This T cell receptor (beta chain) is drawn from a study of cytomegalovirus exposure and HLA in healthy donors. In the PCR, 60 Vbeta and 13 Jbeta primers were used. The data were produced by immunoSEQ multiplex PCR, yet TCRdb's version contains in-frame clones alone and is incomplete. The sample holds tens of thousands of clones. In regard to this clone: Its target is not known.

V dropped 5 bases and J dropped 7; count of bases not matched to a gene: 7. This CDR3 has 14 amino acids. CDR1 and CDR2 from the germline V gene are SGHAT and FQDESV (reference sequence). Study observations and caveats: TCR beta V- and J-gene trimming was later associated with a missense DCLRE1C variant. A few chains linked to CMV were shown in vitro to be specific for CMV antigens. Several of the most significant clusters appeared, in a later analysis, to be linked to common viral pathogens.

The gene calls are TRBV11-1 and TRBJ2-1; 8 bases map to TRBD2. Sequencing was performed on PBMCs. The sequence was obtained from a woman in her forties in good health and CMV-seropositive. CDR3 DNA sequence: TGTGCCAGCAGCCCGCCGGGAGGGAAGAATGAGCAGTTCTTC. Amino acids: CASSPPGGKNEQFF.